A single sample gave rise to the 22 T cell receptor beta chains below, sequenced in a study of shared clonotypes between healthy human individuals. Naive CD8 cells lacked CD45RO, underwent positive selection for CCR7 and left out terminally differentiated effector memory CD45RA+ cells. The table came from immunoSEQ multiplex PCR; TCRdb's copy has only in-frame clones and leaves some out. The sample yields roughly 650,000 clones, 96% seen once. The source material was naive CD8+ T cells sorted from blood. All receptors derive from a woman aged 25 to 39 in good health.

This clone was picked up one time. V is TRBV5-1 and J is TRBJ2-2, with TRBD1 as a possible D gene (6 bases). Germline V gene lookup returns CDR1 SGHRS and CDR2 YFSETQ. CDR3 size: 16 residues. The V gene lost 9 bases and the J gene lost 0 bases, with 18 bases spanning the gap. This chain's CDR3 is CATAPPTGSNTGELFF. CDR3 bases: TGCGCCACCGCCCCGCCAACAGGGTCGAACACCGGGGAGCTGTTTTTT.

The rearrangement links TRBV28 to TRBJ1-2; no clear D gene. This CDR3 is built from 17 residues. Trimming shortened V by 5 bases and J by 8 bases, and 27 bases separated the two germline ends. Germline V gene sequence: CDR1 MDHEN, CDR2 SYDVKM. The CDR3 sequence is CASSTPDEERSYVGYTF. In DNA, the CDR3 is TGTGCCAGCAGTACCCCGGACGAAGAACGGAGCTATGTCGGCTACACCTTC.

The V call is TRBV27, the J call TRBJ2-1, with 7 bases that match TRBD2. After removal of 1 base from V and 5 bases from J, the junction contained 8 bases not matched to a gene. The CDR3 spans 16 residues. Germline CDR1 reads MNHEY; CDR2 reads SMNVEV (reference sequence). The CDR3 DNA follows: TGTGCCAGCAGTTTATGGGGAGGGGCCCTTAACAATGAGCAGTTCTTC. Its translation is CASSLWGGALNNEQFF.

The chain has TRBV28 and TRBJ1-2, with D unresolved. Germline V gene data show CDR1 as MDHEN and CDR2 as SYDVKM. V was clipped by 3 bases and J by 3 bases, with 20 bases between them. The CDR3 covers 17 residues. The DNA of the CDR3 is TGTGCCAGCAGTTTTTCATTCCGTGCGCCTTACTACTATGGCTACACCTTC. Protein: CASSFSFRAPYYYGYTF.

The CDR3 region is CASSFLPAGERGEKLFF. In DNA form, the CDR3 reads TGTGCCAGCAGTTTCCTCCCTGCGGGGGAGAGGGGGGAAAAACTGTTTTTT. V and J are TRBV28 and TRBJ1-4; TRBD1 is a possible D gene (6 bases). Trimming pared 3 bases from V and 8 bases from J, leaving 22 bases between. The CDR3 contains 17 residues. Germline V gene data show CDR1 as MDHEN and CDR2 as SYDVKM.

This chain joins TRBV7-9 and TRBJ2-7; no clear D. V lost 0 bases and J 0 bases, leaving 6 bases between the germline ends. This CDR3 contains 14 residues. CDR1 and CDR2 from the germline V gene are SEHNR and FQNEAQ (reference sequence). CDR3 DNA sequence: TGTGCCAGCAGCTTAGCGGGAACCTCCTACGAGCAGTACTTC. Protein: CASSLAGTSYEQYF.

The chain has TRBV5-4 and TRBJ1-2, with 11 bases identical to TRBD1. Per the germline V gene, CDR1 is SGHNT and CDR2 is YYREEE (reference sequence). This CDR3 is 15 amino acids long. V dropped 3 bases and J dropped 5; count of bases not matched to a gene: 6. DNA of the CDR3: TGTGCCAGCAGCTGGACAGGGGGCGTCTCATATGGCTACACCTTC. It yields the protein CASSWTGGVSYGYTF.

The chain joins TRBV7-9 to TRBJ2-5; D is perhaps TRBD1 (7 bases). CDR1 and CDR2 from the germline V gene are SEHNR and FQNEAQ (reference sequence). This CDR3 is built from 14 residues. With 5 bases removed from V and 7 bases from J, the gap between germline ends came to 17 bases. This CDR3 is CASSAPPGGGTQYF. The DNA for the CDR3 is TGTGCCAGCAGCGCGCCCCCAGGGGGAGGGACCCAGTACTTC.

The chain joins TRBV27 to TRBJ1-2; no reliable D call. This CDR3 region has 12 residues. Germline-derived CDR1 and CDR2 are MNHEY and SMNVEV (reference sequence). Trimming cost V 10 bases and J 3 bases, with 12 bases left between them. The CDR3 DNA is TGTGCCACCCGAAGCGTTTACTATGGCTACACCTTC. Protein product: CATRSVYYGYTF.

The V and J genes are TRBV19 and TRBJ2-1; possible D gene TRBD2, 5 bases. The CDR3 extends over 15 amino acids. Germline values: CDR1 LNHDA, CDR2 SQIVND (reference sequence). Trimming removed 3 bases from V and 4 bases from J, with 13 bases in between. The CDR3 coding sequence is TGTGCCAGTAGTATCCAAGCGGACCTATACAATGAGCAGTTCTTC. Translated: CASSIQADLYNEQFF.

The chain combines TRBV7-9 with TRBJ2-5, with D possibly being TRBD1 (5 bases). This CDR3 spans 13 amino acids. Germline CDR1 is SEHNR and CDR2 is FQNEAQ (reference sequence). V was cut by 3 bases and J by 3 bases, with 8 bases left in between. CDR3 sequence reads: CASSFGAEETQYF. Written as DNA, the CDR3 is TGTGCCAGCAGCTTTGGGGCAGAAGAGACCCAGTACTTC.

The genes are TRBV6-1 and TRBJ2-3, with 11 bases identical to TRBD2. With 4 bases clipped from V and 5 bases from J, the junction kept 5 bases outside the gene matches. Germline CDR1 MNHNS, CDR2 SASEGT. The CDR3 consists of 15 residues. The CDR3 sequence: CASSVTSGGQDTQYF. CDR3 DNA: TGTGCCAGCAGTGTAACTAGCGGGGGCCAAGATACGCAGTATTTT.

The CDR3 nucleotides are TGTGCCATCAGTGGTGACAGGGGATTATACAATGAGCAGTTCTTC. Amino acid sequence: CAISGDRGLYNEQFF. The chain couples TRBV10-3 to TRBJ2-1; 8 bases match TRBD1. The CDR3 covers 15 residues. Germline trimming cut 4 bases from V and 4 bases from J; bases unmatched to any gene: 6. Germline V CDR1 and CDR2: ENHRY, SYGVKD.

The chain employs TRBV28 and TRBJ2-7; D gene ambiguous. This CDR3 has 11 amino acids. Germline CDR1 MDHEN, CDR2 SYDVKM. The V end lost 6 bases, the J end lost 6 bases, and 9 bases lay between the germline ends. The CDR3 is CASRHAFEQYF. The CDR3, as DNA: TGTGCCAGCAGGCATGCGTTCGAGCAGTACTTC.

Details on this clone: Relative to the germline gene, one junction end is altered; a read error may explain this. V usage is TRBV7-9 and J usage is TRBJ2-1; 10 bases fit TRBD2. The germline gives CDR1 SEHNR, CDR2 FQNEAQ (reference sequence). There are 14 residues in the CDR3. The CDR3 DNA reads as TGTGCCAGCAGCCACGGGACTAGCGCGACCTGGTCCGTCTTC. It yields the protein CASSHGTSATWSVF.

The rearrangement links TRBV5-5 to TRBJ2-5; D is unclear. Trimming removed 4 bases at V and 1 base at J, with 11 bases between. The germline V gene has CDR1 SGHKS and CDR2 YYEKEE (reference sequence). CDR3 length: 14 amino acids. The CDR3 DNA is TGTGCCAGCAGCCGGGCCCCCACCCAAGAGACCCAGTACTTC. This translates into CASSRAPTQETQYF.

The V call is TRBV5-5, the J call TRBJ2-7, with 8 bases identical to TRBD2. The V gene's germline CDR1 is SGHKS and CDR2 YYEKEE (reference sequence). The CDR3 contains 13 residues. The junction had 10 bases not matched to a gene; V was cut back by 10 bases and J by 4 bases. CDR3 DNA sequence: TGTGCCTCCCGGGGAGCGGGAGCATACGAGCAGTACTTC. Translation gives CASRGAGAYEQYF.

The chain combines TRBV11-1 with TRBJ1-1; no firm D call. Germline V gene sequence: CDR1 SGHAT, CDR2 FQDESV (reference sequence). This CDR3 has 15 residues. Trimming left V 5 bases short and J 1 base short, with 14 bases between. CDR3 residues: CASSHSAFGNTEAFF. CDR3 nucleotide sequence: TGTGCCAGCAGCCATTCCGCATTCGGGAACACTGAAGCTTTCTTT.

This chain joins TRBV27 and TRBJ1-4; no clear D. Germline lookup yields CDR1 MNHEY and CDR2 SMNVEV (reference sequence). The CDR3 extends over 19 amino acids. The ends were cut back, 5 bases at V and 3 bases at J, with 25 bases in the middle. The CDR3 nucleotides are TGTGCCAGCAGTATAACCCAAACGGGAGGTCTTGGGTCTAATGAAAAACTGTTTTTT. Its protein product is CASSITQTGGLGSNEKLFF.

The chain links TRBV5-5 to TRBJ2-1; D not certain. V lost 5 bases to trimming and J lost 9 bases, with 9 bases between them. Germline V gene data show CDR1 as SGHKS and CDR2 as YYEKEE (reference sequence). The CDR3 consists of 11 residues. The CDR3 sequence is CASSTYLEQFF. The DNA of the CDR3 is TGTGCCAGCAGTACCTACCTTGAGCAGTTCTTC.

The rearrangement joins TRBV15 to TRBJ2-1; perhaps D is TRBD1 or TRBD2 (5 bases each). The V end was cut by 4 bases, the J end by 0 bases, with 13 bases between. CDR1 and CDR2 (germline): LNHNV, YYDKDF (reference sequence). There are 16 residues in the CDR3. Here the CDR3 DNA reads TGTGCCACCAGCATCCGGGACCCCTTCTCCTACAATGAGCAGTTCTTC. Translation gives CATSIRDPFSYNEQFF.

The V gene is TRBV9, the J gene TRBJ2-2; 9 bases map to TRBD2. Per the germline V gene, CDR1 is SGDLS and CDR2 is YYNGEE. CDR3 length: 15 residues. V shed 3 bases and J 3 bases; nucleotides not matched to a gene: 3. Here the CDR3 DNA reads TGTGCCAGCAGCGCGACTAGCGGAGACACCGGGGAGCTGTTTTTT. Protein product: CASSATSGDTGELFF.